The sequence of this T cell receptor beta chain was determined in a study of shared clonotypes between healthy human individuals. Study-level findings and limits: It was observed that 5% to 6.5% of naive CD4 clonotypes were shared across a handful of donors. Measured sharing among donors was expected to vary with sequencing depth.

Comment on this clone: Its antigen remains unidentified. One end of the junction is discordant with germline, which a read error may explain.

Sequencing was performed with immunoSEQ multiplex PCR; in TCRdb, only in-frame clones are kept and a portion is missing. Among about 2.3 million clones listed, about 92% were seen once. The length of the CDR3 is 12 residues. CDR1 and CDR2 from the germline V gene are SNHLY and FYNNEI. The sample consisted of naive CD4+ T cells from PBMCs. Subset of the sample: CD45RA+ positively selected. The source is a man aged 18 to 29 in good health. Some clones in this sample may be carry-over from other donors' samples. The V gene is TRBV2, the J gene TRBJ2-7, with 11 nucleotides matching TRBD2. The CDR3 protein is CASRTLGTSGTF. The DNA for the CDR3 is TGTGCCAGCAGAACTTTGGGGACTAGCGGTACTTTC.